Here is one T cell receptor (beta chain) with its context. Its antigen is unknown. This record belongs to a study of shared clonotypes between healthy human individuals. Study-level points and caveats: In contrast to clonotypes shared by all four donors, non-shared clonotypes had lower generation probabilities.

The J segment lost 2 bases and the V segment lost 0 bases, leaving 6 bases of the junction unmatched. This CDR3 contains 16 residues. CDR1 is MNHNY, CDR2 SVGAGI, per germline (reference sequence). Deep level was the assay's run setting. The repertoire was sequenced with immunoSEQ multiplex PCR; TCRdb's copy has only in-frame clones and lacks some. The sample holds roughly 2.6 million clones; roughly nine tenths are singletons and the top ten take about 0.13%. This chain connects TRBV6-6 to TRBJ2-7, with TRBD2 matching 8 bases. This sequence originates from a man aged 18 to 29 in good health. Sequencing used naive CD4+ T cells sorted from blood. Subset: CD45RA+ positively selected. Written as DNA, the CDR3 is TGTGCCAGCAGTTACTCTTATAGCGGGGTTACCTACGAGCAGTACTTC. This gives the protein CASSYSYSGVTYEQYF.